The 17 T cell receptor beta chains below come from one sample, sequenced in a study of T cell changes during pregnancy in multiple sclerosis. The method was immunoSEQ multiplex PCR; TCRdb's version includes in-frame clones alone and lacks a portion of them. The data contain 35,000 to 45,000 clones, roughly 90% of them singletons. Sequences were derived from CD8+ T cells from peripheral blood mononuclear cells, sampled in the first trimester of pregnancy. The receptors here all came from a female donor with multiple sclerosis, enrolled in a pregnancy study.

The rearrangement links TRBV7-8 to TRBJ2-2; possibly TRBD1 for D (6 bases). Trimming removed 5 bases at V and 2 bases at J, with 12 bases between. CDR1 is SGHVS and CDR2 is FQNEAQ in the germline V gene. This CDR3 spans 15 amino acids. The CDR3, as DNA: TGTGCCAGCAGCGCCTGGACAGCCAACACCGGGGAGCTGTTTTTT. It specifies CASSAWTANTGELFF.

The chain is built from TRBV14 and TRBJ1-1; D uncertain. Trimming shortened V by 0 bases and J by 0 bases, and 14 bases separated the two germline ends. The CDR3 has 17 amino acids. Germline CDR1 and CDR2: SGHDN and FVKESK. This CDR3 reads CASSQDRKEVMNTEAFF. The CDR3 coding sequence is TGTGCCAGCAGCCAAGATAGGAAAGAGGTTATGAACACTGAAGCTTTCTTT.

J is TRBJ2-5 and V is TRBV6-5; TRBD1 agrees at 10 bases. This CDR3 region has 14 residues. Germline-derived CDR1 and CDR2 are MNHEY and SVGAGI. J lost 4 bases, V lost 6 bases, and 5 bases had no gene match. CDR3: CASSQGQGRETQYF. The DNA for the CDR3 is TGTGCCAGCAGCCAGGGACAGGGGAGAGAGACCCAGTACTTC.

This clone was seen repeatedly, ten times or more. The CDR3 bases are TGTGCCTGGAGTGTAGATCCGGCCGGCGGGGAGATCGGGGAGCTGTTTTTT. Encoded protein: CAWSVDPAGGEIGELFF. This rearrangement joins TRBV30 to TRBJ2-2; D is possibly TRBD2 (6 bases). Trimming took off 0 bases at V and 7 bases at J, with 21 bases between the two ends. Germline V gene sequence: CDR1 GTSNPN, CDR2 SVGIG (reference sequence). The CDR3 totals 17 residues.

This chain joins TRBV2 and TRBJ2-1; unclear D gene. Germline V gene data show CDR1 as SNHLY and CDR2 as FYNNEI. The germline V and J ends were trimmed by 3 bases and 9 bases, with 9 bases remaining between them. The CDR3 runs 12 residues. DNA of the CDR3: TGTGCCAGCAGTGACGACTCTGGTGAGCAGTTCTTC. Translated: CASSDDSGEQFF.

The chain uses TRBV19 and TRBJ1-1; the D gene is possibly TRBD1 (5 bases). The CDR3 extends over 12 amino acids. V was clipped by 11 bases and J by 1 base, with 11 bases between them. Germline lookup yields CDR1 LNHDA and CDR2 SQIVND (reference sequence). CDR3 amino acids: CAAGPSNTEAFF. The CDR3 DNA sequence: TGTGCCGCGGGGCCGTCGAACACTGAAGCTTTCTTT. Full variable domain (missing parts from reference TRBV19 and TRBJ1-1): DGGITQSPKYLFRKEGQNVTLSCEQNLNHDAMYWYRQDPGQGLRLIYYSQIVNDFQKGDIAEGYSVSREKKESFPLTVTSAQKNPTAFYLCAAGPSNTEAFFGQGTRLTVV.

The V call is TRBV13, the J call TRBJ1-1; TRBD1 might be the D (5 bases). The V gene lost 5 bases and the J gene lost 2 bases, with 12 bases spanning the gap. Germline V CDR1 and CDR2: PRHDT, FYEKMQ (reference sequence). The CDR3 totals 14 residues. CDR3 residues: CASSMGRGNTEAFF. CDR3 in DNA: TGTGCCAGCAGCATGGGGCGGGGCAACACTGAAGCTTTCTTT.

The V call is TRBV5-5, the J call TRBJ2-7; the D gene is possibly TRBD2 (6 bases). Deletions cut 0 bases from V and 3 bases from J, with 7 bases between. The CDR3 extends over 13 amino acids. Germline V gene sequence: CDR1 SGHKS, CDR2 YYEKEE (reference sequence). CDR3 in amino acids: CASSLVGGYEQYF. In DNA, the CDR3 is TGTGCCAGCAGCTTGGTGGGGGGCTACGAGCAGTACTTC.

The chain is built from TRBV13 and TRBJ2-7; weak D call: TRBD1 (6 bases). The CDR3 covers 15 residues. Trimming removed 0 bases at V and 7 bases at J, with 16 bases between. Per the germline V gene, CDR1 is PRHDT and CDR2 is FYEKMQ (reference sequence). Here the CDR3 reads CASSLGTGAHGEQYF. DNA for the CDR3: TGTGCCAGCAGCTTAGGGACAGGTGCCCACGGAGAGCAGTACTTC.

The chain employs TRBV16 and TRBJ2-1; no clear D gene. Germline loops: CDR1 KGHSY, CDR2 FQNENV. V was pared by 2 bases and J by 5 bases, with 25 bases between. CDR3 size: 19 residues. CDR3 residues: CASSQPYLTRHRLNNEQFF. CDR3 in DNA: TGTGCCAGCAGCCAACCTTATCTTACACGACATAGGCTTAACAATGAGCAGTTCTTC.

This sequence joins TRBV5-3 and TRBJ1-2; TRBD1 might be the D (6 bases). TRBV5-3 is filed as an ORF, its function uncertain. The CDR3 sequence is 13 residues long. V shed 4 bases and J shed 6 bases, with 13 bases lying between them. The CDR3 here is CARSPGQNNGYTF. The CDR3 coding sequence is TGTGCCAGAAGCCCCGGACAGAATAATGGCTACACCTTC.

The rearrangement uses TRBV7-9 and TRBJ1-1, with D perhaps TRBD1 (5 bases). This CDR3 contains 13 residues. The V gene lost 4 bases and the J gene lost 3 bases, with 9 bases spanning the gap. Germline V gene data show CDR1 as SEHNR and CDR2 as FQNEAQ (reference sequence). CDR3 residues: CASSSTRDTEAFF. In DNA, the CDR3 is TGTGCCAGCAGCTCCACCAGGGACACTGAAGCTTTCTTT.

The chain carries TRBV4-1 and TRBJ2-5, with D perhaps TRBD1 (5 bases). V shed 4 bases and J shed 1 base, with 10 bases lying between them. Germline CDR1 reads MGHRA; CDR2 reads YSYEKL. The CDR3 is 14 amino acids. For the CDR3, the DNA is TGCGCCAGCAGCCCAGGGCCGGGCCAAGAGACCCAGTACTTC. Its translation is CASSPGPGQETQYF.

The rearrangement joins TRBV2 to TRBJ1-3; perhaps TRBD1 as D (5 bases). The CDR3 is 14 residues long. The V and J ends lost 8 bases and 0 bases respectively, with 11 bases between them. CDR1 SNHLY and CDR2 FYNNEI come from the germline V gene. The CDR3 protein is CASLTAFSGNTIYF. Written as DNA, the CDR3 is TGTGCCAGCCTGACAGCTTTCTCTGGAAACACCATATATTTT.

CDR3 nucleotide sequence: TGTGCCAGCAGTTTAGACGGACTAGCGGGCTCCTACGAGCAGTACTTC. This sequence encodes CASSLDGLAGSYEQYF. The chain joins TRBV27 to TRBJ2-7; 11 nucleotides match TRBD2. Germline V gene lookup returns CDR1 MNHEY and CDR2 SMNVEV (reference sequence). V lost 2 bases to trimming and J lost 0 bases; unmatched junction nucleotides: 3. The CDR3 is 16 residues long.

This chain uses TRBV19 with TRBJ2-7, with 9 bases that match TRBD2. V lost 5 bases to trimming and J lost 2 bases; unmatched junction nucleotides: 7. Germline V CDR1 and CDR2: LNHDA, SQIVND (reference sequence). The CDR3 covers 15 residues. CDR3 sequence reads: CASSRLAEQPYEQYF. CDR3 DNA: TGTGCCAGTAGTCGACTAGCGGAGCAACCCTACGAGCAGTACTTC.

This clone was counted a single time. The chain couples TRBV7-3 to TRBJ1-5; 11 bases are shared with TRBD1. The CDR3 contains 17 residues. The V gene's germline CDR1 is SGHTA and CDR2 FQGTGA. Germline trimming cut 5 bases from V and 3 bases from J; bases unmatched to any gene: 9. The CDR3 DNA follows: TGTGCCAGCAGCCCGACGGGGACAGGGGGACACAATCAGCCCCAGCATTTT. Translated: CASSPTGTGGHNQPQHF.